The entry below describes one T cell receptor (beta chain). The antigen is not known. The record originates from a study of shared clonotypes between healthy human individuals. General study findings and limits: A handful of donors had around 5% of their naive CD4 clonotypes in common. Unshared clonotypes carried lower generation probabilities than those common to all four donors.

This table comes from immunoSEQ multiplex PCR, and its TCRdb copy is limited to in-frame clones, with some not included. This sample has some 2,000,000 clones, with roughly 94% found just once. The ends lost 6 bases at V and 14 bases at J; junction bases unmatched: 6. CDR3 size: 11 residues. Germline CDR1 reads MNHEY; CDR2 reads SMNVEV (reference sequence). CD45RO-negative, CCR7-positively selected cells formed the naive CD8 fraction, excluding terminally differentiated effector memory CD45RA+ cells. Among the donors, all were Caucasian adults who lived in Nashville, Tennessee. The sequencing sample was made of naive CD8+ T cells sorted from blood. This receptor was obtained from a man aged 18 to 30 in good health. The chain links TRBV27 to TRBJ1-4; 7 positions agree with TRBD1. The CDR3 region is CASRLGTVLFF. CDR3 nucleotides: TGTGCCAGCAGGCTCGGGACAGTTCTGTTTTTT.